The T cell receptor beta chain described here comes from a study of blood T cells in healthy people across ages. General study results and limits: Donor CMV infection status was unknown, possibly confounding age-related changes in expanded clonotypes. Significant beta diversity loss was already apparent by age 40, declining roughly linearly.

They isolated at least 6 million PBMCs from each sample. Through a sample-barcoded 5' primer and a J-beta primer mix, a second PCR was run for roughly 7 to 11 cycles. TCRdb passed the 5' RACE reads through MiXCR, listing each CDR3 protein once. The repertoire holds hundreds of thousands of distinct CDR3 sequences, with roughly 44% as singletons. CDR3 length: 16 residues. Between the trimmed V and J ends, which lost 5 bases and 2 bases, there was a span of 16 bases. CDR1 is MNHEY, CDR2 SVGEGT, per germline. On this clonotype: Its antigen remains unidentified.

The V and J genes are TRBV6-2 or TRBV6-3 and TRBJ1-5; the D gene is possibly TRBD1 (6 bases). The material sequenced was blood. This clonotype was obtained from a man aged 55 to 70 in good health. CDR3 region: CASSGRAGGGNQPQHF. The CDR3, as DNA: TGTGCCAGCAGTGGTCGGGCTGGGGGCGGCAATCAGCCCCAGCATTTT.